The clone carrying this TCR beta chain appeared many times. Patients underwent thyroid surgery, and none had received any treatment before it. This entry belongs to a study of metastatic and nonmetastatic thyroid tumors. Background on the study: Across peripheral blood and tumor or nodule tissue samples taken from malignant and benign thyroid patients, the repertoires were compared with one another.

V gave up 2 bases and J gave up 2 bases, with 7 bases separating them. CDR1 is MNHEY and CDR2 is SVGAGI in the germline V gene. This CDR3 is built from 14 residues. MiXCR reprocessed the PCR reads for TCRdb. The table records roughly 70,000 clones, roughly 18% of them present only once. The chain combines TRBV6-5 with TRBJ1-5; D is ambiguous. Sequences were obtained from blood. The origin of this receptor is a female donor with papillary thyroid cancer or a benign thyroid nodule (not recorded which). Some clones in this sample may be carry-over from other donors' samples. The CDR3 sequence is CASSYDRGNQPQHF. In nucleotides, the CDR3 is TGTGCCAGCAGTTACGACCGGGGCAATCAGCCCCAGCATTTT.